Presented here are 8 T cell receptor beta chains from one specimen sequenced in a study of CD8+CD57+ T cells in acquired aplastic anemia. TCR beta VDJ and CDR3 profiling used genomic DNA as template. TCRdb reprocessed the reads via MiXCR and lists one record per CDR3 protein. The sample consists of under 75,000 distinct CDR3 sequences, almost 55% of them appearing once. The sample taken for sequencing was sorted CD4+, CD8+, or CD8+CD57+ T cells (not recorded which) from PBMCs. The receptors here all came from a human donor in good health, serving as a control.

This clonotype has ten or more counts. The chain couples TRBV7-9 to TRBJ1-1; no firm D call. The CDR3 is 12 amino acids. CDR1 and CDR2 (germline): SEHNR, FQNEAQ (reference sequence). Between the trimmed V and J ends, which lost 3 bases and 3 bases, there was a span of 5 bases. The CDR3 loop reads CASSLDYTEAFF. CDR3 DNA sequence: TGTGCCAGCAGCTTGGATTACACTGAAGCTTTCTTT.

This chain uses TRBV11-2 with TRBJ1-1, with 7 nucleotides matching TRBD1. The CDR3 is made up of 15 amino acids. CDR1 and CDR2 (germline): SGHAT, FQNNGV. The ends lost 5 bases at V and 0 bases at J; junction bases unmatched: 6. The CDR3 reads CASSPRGTVNTEAFF. CDR3 bases: TGTGCCAGCAGCCCGAGAGGGACAGTGAACACTGAAGCTTTCTTT.

This chain connects TRBV9 to TRBJ2-1, with a weak D call TRBD1 (6 bases). CDR3 length: 15 amino acids. V lost 3 bases and J 5 bases, leaving 15 bases between the germline ends. Germline CDR1 SGDLS, CDR2 YYNGEE. DNA of the CDR3: TGTGCCAGCAGCGCGGAGGCGGCAGGGGACAATGAGCAGTTCTTC. Protein sequence: CASSAEAAGDNEQFF.

A single count supports this clonotype. This chain connects TRBV25-1 to TRBJ2-3, with 8 nucleotides matching TRBD1. This CDR3 has 16 residues. V was clipped by 1 base and J by 5 bases; unmatched bases: 8. Germline CDR1 MGHDK, CDR2 SYGVNS. CDR3 in DNA: TGTGCCAGCAGTGAATTTACAGGGGGACGTCAAGATACGCAGTATTTT. It encodes CASSEFTGGRQDTQYF.

V gene TRBV11-3 combines with J gene TRBJ2-7; 7 bases are a match to TRBD1. The V gene end was trimmed by 5 bases and the J gene end by 2 bases; junction bases not matched to a gene: 3. The CDR3 is 13 amino acids. CDR1 is SGHNT, CDR2 YENEEA, per germline. The CDR3 DNA follows: TGTGCCAGCAGCCGGCAGGGGGCCTACGAGCAGTACTTC. Translated, it gives CASSRQGAYEQYF.

This clonotype was counted many times. The rearrangement joins TRBV20-1 to TRBJ1-2; tentative D call: TRBD1 (6 bases). V gave up 0 bases and J gave up 7 bases, with 18 bases separating them. The germline V gene encodes CDR1 DFQATT and CDR2 SNEGSKA (reference sequence). CDR3 size: 15 residues. As DNA, the CDR3 is TGCAGTGCTAGAGATAACGGACAGTCTTCACGTGGCTACACCTTC. It encodes CSARDNGQSSRGYTF.

This clonotype was detected only a few times. This chain connects TRBV11-2 to TRBJ1-2, with 7 bases lining up with TRBD1. V gave up 0 bases and J gave up 4 bases; unmatched junction bases: 11. The length of the CDR3 is 17 residues. Germline V lookup: CDR1 SGHAT, CDR2 FQNNGV. CDR3 DNA sequence: TGTGCCAGCAGCTTAGACGCTACAGGGGCCGGGGGCTATGGCTACACCTTC. Protein product: CASSLDATGAGGYGYTF.

To note about this clonotype: Since the CDR3 does not end with the conserved phenylalanine or tryptophan, this likely comes from a read error. The J gene is TRBJ1-6, the V gene TRBV6-5; tentative D call: TRBD1 (6 bases). Germline CDR1 is MNHEY and CDR2 is SVGAGI. CDR3 length: 14 amino acids. CDR3 in amino acids: CASSYQGMNSPLHS. Written as DNA, the CDR3 is TGTGCCAGCAGTTACCAGGGGATGAATTCGCCCCTCCACTCT.